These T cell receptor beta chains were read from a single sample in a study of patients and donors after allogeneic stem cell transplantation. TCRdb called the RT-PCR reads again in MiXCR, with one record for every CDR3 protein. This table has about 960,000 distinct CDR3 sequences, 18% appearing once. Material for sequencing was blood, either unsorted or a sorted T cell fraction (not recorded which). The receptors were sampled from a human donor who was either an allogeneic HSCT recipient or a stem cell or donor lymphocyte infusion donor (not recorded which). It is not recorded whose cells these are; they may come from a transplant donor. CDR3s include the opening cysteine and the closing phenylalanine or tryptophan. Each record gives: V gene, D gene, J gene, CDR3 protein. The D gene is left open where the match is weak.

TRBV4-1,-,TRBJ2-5,CASSPNRETQYF
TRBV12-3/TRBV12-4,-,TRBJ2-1,CASSRTGLLSSYNEQFF
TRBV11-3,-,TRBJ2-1,CASSSSWGSSYNEQFF
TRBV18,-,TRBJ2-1,CASLGGYNEQFF
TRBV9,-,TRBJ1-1,CASSPGSYTEAFF
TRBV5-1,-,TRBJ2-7,CASSLEGLIEQYF
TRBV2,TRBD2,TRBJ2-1,CASSSPGLAGDVSYNEQFF
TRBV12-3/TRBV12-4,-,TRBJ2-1,CASSLDRAPSDEQFF
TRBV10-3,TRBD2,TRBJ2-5,CAISGGDQETQYF
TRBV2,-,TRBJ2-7,CASSDEGRQYF
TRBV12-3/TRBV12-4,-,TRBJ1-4,CASTHRMGPEKLFF
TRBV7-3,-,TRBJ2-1,CASSLNRGGNEQFF
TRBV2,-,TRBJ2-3,CASLGGGNTQYF
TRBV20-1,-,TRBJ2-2,CSARLARAVFGELFF
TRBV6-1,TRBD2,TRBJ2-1,CASSSGGAPLGNEQFF
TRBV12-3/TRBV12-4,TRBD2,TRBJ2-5,CASRLAGAYRTQYF
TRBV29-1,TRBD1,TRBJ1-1,CSVGGQGNWNTEAFF
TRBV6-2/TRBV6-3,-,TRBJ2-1,CASSWLAHYNEQFF
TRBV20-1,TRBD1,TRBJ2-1,CSARLHAGGLYNEQFF
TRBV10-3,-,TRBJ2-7,CATSRTPEAYEQYF
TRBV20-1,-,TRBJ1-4,CSARDWLGNEKLFF
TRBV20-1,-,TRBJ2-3,CSARDPRVFSTDTQYF
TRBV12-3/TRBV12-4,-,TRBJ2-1,CASSLGWGNEQFF
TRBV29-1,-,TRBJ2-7,CSVFGGYEQYF
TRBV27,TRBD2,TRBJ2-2,CASSLTLAGTGELFF
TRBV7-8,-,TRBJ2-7,CASSLVSGGSSYEQYF
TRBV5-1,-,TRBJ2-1,CASSARRGSSYNEQFF
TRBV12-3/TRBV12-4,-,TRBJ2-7,CASSPWVQEQYF
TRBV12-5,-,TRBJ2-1,CASGLVFYEQFF
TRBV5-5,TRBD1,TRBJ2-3,CASSSIKTGSADTQYF
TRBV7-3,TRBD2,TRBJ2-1,CASSLSGRVVNEQFF
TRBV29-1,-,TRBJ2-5,CSVASGFQETQYF
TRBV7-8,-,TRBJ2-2,CASSLGRGMNTGELFF
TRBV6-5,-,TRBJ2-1,CASSYPGRGTNEQFF
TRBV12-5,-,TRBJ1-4,CASGPGPSRFATNEKLFF
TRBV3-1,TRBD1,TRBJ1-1,CASSQAQGAAFF
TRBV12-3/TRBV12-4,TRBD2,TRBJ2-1,CASSLLAGVSYNEQFF
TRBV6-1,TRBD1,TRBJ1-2,CASSRQGAGGGYTF
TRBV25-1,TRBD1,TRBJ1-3,CASTDDRGSGNTIYF
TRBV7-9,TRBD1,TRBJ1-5,CASSWPWDRGRGQPQHF
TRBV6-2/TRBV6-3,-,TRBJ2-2,CASSYELRRGGPSGELFF
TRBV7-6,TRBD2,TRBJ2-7,CASSSGGDSSYEQYF
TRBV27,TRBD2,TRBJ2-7,CASSRGLEEYF
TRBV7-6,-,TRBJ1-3,CASSHRGSSGNTIYF
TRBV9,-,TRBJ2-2,CASSVARGANTGELFF
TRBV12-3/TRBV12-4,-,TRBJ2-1,CASSLGTGRSYNEQFF
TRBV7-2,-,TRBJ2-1,CASSFYTGQVNNEQFF
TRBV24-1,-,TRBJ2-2,CATSDLDGELFF
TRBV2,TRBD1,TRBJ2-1,CASSEEPGQGNNEQFF
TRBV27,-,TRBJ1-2,CASTKYSDRENYGYTF
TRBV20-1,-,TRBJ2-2,CSARKGNTGELFF
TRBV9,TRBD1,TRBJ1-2,CASSVAPDRAAGYTF
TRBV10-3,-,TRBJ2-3,CAISESRRQLYTDTQYF